Presented here are 16 T cell receptor beta chains from one specimen sequenced in a study of control samples from healthy donors and cancer patients. The assay was immunoSEQ multiplex PCR, and TCRdb's table has in-frame clones only and misses some. The repertoire holds 22,000 or so clones, with roughly 85% as singletons. Sequencing used PBMCs. These receptors were obtained from a man aged 55 to 70 with head and neck cancer.

This clone was observed a few times. The chain employs TRBV12-3 or TRBV12-4 and TRBJ1-3; D uncertain. CDR3 length equals 13 residues. V was shortened by 5 bases and J by 8 bases, with 13 bases between the two germline ends. CDR3 amino acids: CASSPRPRDTIYF. In nucleotides, the CDR3 is TGTGCCAGCAGTCCCCGTCCCAGAGACACCATATATTTT.

The chain is built from TRBV2 and TRBJ1-2, with D possibly TRBD1 on 6 matching bases. CDR1 and CDR2 (germline): SNHLY, FYNNEI. There are 12 residues in the CDR3. Between the trimmed V and J ends, which lost 5 bases and 4 bases, there was a span of 8 bases. The CDR3 loop reads CASSTGTYGYTF. In nucleotides, the CDR3 is TGTGCCAGCAGTACAGGGACCTATGGCTACACCTTC. Complete variable domain (other parts from reference TRBV2 and TRBJ1-2): EPEVTQTPSHQVTQMGQEVILRCVPISNHLYFYWYRQILGQKVEFLVSFYNNEISEKSEIFDDQFSVERPDGSNFTLKIRSTKLEDSAMYFCASSTGTYGYTFGSGTRLTVV.

The J gene is TRBJ2-2, the V gene TRBV9; perhaps TRBD1 as D (6 bases). Trimming shortened V by 3 bases and J by 9 bases, and 9 bases separated the two germline ends. Germline values: CDR1 SGDLS, CDR2 YYNGEE. The CDR3 totals 12 residues. The CDR3 region has the DNA TGTGCCAGCAGCGCCTGGGGGCGGGAGCTGTTTTTT. Translating gives CASSAWGRELFF.

This chain links TRBV7-8 with TRBJ2-7, with TRBD1 matching over 7 bases. The CDR3 contains 14 residues. Germline CDR1 reads SGHVS; CDR2 reads FQNEAQ. V lost 4 bases to trimming and J lost 2 bases; unmatched junction nucleotides: 5. The CDR3 is CASSSQGYAYEQYV. The DNA for the CDR3 is TGTGCCAGCAGCTCACAGGGGTATGCCTACGAGCAGTACGTC.

The chain combines TRBV10-3 with TRBJ2-7, with 9 bases matching TRBD1. CDR1 and CDR2 (germline): ENHRY, SYGVKD. V was clipped by 6 bases and J by 3 bases; unmatched bases: 3. CDR3 length: 13 amino acids. The CDR3 DNA is TGTGCCATCAGACCGGGACAGGGCTACGAGCAGTACTTC. This encodes CAIRPGQGYEQYF.

This sequence joins TRBV6-1 and TRBJ2-4; the D gene is possibly TRBD2 (5 bases). Germline-derived CDR1 and CDR2 are MNHNS and SASEGT. The CDR3 length is 16 residues. V was cut by 1 base and J by 1 base, with 11 bases left in between. The CDR3 nucleotides are TGTGCCAGCAGTGAAGGGTGGGAGAAGGCCAAAAACATTCAGTACTTC. It yields the protein CASSEGWEKAKNIQYF.

The chain carries TRBV11-2 and TRBJ2-1, with 8 bases lining up with TRBD2. Per germline, CDR1 SGHAT and CDR2 FQNNGV. The CDR3 is 19 residues long. Trimming cost V 5 bases and J 0 bases; bases outside gene matches: 15. The chain's CDR3 is CASSPRATSGSSSYNEQFF. The CDR3 DNA reads TGTGCCAGCAGCCCCCGGGCCACTAGCGGCTCGAGCTCCTACAATGAGCAGTTCTTC.

The J gene is TRBJ2-1, the V gene TRBV4-1; no definite D call. The V end lost 3 bases, the J end lost 10 bases, and 13 bases lay between the germline ends. The germline CDR1 and CDR2 sequences are MGHRA and YSYEKL. This CDR3 is 13 amino acids long. The CDR3 coding sequence is TGCGCCAGCAGCCACGCCGTAGCCGGGGAGCAGTTCTTC. It yields the protein CASSHAVAGEQFF.

This chain links TRBV27 with TRBJ2-1; D not certain. Germline lookup yields CDR1 MNHEY and CDR2 SMNVEV (reference sequence). V gave up 2 bases and J gave up 2 bases, with 10 bases separating them. The CDR3 is made up of 15 amino acids. The CDR3 nucleotides are TGTGCCAGCAGTTTACTAAGGTCCCCCTACAATGAGCAGTTCTTC. Residues: CASSLLRSPYNEQFF.

This clone was detected a few times. The chain uses TRBV29-1 and TRBJ2-7, with D hard to call. With 1 base removed from V and 3 bases from J, the gap between germline ends came to 7 bases. In germline, CDR1 is SQVTM, CDR2 ANQGSEA. This CDR3 contains 12 residues. The CDR3 protein is CSVEAGLYEQYF. The DNA for the CDR3 is TGCAGCGTTGAAGCCGGCCTCTACGAGCAGTACTTC.

V and J are TRBV10-2 and TRBJ2-7; 10 nucleotides agree with TRBD2. V was pared by 3 bases and J by 7 bases, with 12 bases of the junction left unmatched. CDR1 and CDR2 (germline): WSHSY, SAAADI. The CDR3 sequence is 16 residues long. The chain's CDR3 is CASSEVLLAGAVEQYV. In DNA, the CDR3 is TGCGCCAGCAGTGAAGTTCTGCTAGCGGGAGCCGTGGAGCAGTACGTC.

V gene TRBV6-1 combines with J gene TRBJ1-5; D might be TRBD1 (6 bases). V lost 3 bases and J lost 6, with 21 bases in between. Germline lookup yields CDR1 MNHNS and CDR2 SASEGT. CDR3 length: 17 residues. The chain's CDR3 is CASSDALNRVRGQPQHF. DNA for the CDR3: TGTGCCAGCAGTGACGCGTTAAACAGGGTTCGAGGTCAGCCCCAGCATTTT.

The V and J genes are TRBV30 and TRBJ2-2; D gene unclear. The CDR3 length is 12 residues. Trimming cost V 3 bases and J 1 base, with 3 bases left between them. Germline values: CDR1 GTSNPN, CDR2 SVGIG (reference sequence). CDR3 sequence: CAWRWNTGELFF. The CDR3 region has the DNA TGTGCCTGGAGATGGAACACCGGGGAGCTGTTTTTT.

The gene calls are TRBV30 and TRBJ1-3; D is possibly TRBD1 (5 bases). The CDR3 is 16 amino acids. CDR1 GTSNPN and CDR2 SVGIG come from the germline V gene (reference sequence). Between the trimmed V and J ends, which lost 0 bases and 2 bases, there was a span of 14 bases. The CDR3 region is CAWSVLEGIAGNTIYF. The CDR3 DNA follows: TGTGCCTGGAGTGTACTGGAGGGGATCGCTGGAAACACCATATATTTT.

The chain combines TRBV2 with TRBJ2-1; D perhaps matches TRBD2 (5 bases). V lost 6 bases and J lost 12, with 15 bases in between. This CDR3 spans 12 amino acids. The germline V gene has CDR1 SNHLY and CDR2 FYNNEI. CDR3 coding DNA: TGTGCCAGCAGACAAACTAGTAAAGGGCAGTTCTTC. Protein sequence: CASRQTSKGQFF.

CDR3 residues: CASSYGRSGNTIYF. The CDR3 nucleotides are TGTGCCAGCAGTTATGGGCGCTCTGGAAACACCATATATTTT. V usage is TRBV6-5 and J usage is TRBJ1-3; D is undetermined. Looked up from germline, CDR1 is MNHEY and CDR2 is SVGAGI. The ends were cut back, 3 bases at V and 0 bases at J, with 6 bases in the middle. This CDR3 contains 14 residues.